Following are 14 T cell receptor beta chains from one sample sequenced in a study of regulatory T cells in long-lasting Graves disease. Researchers made TCR beta libraries by using iRepertoire HTBI primers and running Arm-PCR on CDR3 regions. TCRdb passed the multiplex PCR reads through MiXCR, listing each CDR3 protein once. The table shows roughly 430,000 distinct CDR3 sequences, with 21% occurring only once. This sample's time point: persistent/refractory GD, antithyroid drugs over 5 years with positive TRAb. The TCR library used RNA extracted from PBMCs. Sequences were derived from peripheral blood mononuclear cells (PBMCs), sampled when the disease was refractory, from a patient treated with antithyroid drugs. These receptors came from a female donor with Graves disease.

This clonotype was picked up many times. The chain joins TRBV12-3 or TRBV12-4 to TRBJ2-2; D remains unclear. This CDR3 is built from 13 residues. V dropped 6 bases and J dropped 6 bases, with 11 bases sitting between them. The CDR3 nucleotides read TGTGCCAGCAGCACACCCCCTGCCGGGGAGCTGTTTTTT. Amino acid sequence: CASSTPPAGELFF.

Worth noting for this clonotype: A much bigger clone sits one base away, suggesting this may be a read error. The rearrangement links TRBV6-2 or TRBV6-3 to TRBJ2-2, with D perhaps TRBD2 (6 bases). The CDR3 consists of 14 residues. Per the germline V gene, CDR1 is MNHEY and CDR2 is SVGEGT. The DNA for the CDR3 is TGTGCCAGCAGTTACTCCCTTCAAACCGGGGGGCTGTTTTTT. Residues: CASSYSLQTGGLFF.

In its sample, this clonotype was seen many times. DNA for the CDR3: TGTGCCAGCAGTGACAGGGGGCCCGTTCAGCCCCAGCATTTT. Amino acid sequence: CASSDRGPVQPQHF. The chain has TRBV2 and TRBJ1-5, with 8 nucleotides matching TRBD1. CDR3 length: 14 residues. Germline V lookup: CDR1 SNHLY, CDR2 FYNNEI. V lost 3 bases and J lost 6; bases outside the gene matches: 4.

This clonotype occurred many times. The rearrangement joins TRBV25-1 to TRBJ2-7, with D possibly matching TRBD1 (6 bases). V was clipped by 1 base and J by 4 bases, with 11 bases between them. Germline CDR1 reads MGHDK; CDR2 reads SYGVNS. CDR3 length equals 14 residues. The CDR3 region is CASSELGARYEQYF. The CDR3 coding sequence is TGTGCCAGCAGTGAATTGGGGGCTAGGTACGAGCAGTACTTC.

The chain recombines TRBV5-1 with TRBJ1-4; no reliable D call. V dropped 0 bases and J dropped 8 bases, with 8 bases sitting between them. The germline V gene encodes CDR1 SGHRS and CDR2 YFSETQ. The CDR3 is made up of 13 amino acids. This CDR3 reads CASSLAVREKLFF. CDR3 DNA: TGCGCCAGCAGCTTGGCTGTCAGAGAAAAACTGTTTTTT. Full variable domain (missing parts from reference TRBV5-1 and TRBJ1-4): KAGVTQTPRYLIKTRGQQVTLSCSPISGHRSVSWYQQTPGQGLQFLFEYFSETQRNKGNFPGRFSGRQFSNSRSEMNVSTLELGDSALYLCASSLAVREKLFFGSGTQLSVL.

This clonotype was seen only a few times. The chain recombines TRBV6-5 with TRBJ2-7; 7 nucleotides match TRBD2. This CDR3 has 15 amino acids. Per the germline V gene, CDR1 is MNHEY and CDR2 is SVGAGI. V shed 2 bases, J shed 2 bases, and the junction held 6 bases outside the gene matches. The CDR3 is CASSYALAEPYEQYF. The CDR3 nucleotides read TGTGCCAGCAGTTACGCCCTAGCGGAACCCTACGAGCAGTACTTC.

This clonotype has just one count. This rearrangement joins TRBV5-1 to TRBJ1-4; possible D gene TRBD1, 5 bases. Germline V gene sequence: CDR1 SGHRS, CDR2 YFSETQ. V lost 4 bases to trimming and J lost 3 bases, with 19 bases between them. The CDR3 covers 17 residues. The CDR3 DNA reads TGCGCCAGCAGCCCGGCGACAGTACGGGCCTCTAATGAAAAACTGTTTTTT. Its protein product is CASSPATVRASNEKLFF.

At least ten counts were recorded for this clonotype. The genes are TRBV11-2 and TRBJ2-5; 12 bases are a match to TRBD2. Germline V gene data show CDR1 as SGHAT and CDR2 as FQNNGV. With V trimmed by 5 bases and J by 5 bases, 6 bases remained unmatched. The CDR3 totals 15 residues. CDR3 protein: CASSGWTSGTETQYF. The DNA for the CDR3 is TGTGCCAGCAGCGGATGGACTAGCGGGACTGAGACCCAGTACTTC.

The genes are TRBV24-1 and TRBJ1-3; D is ambiguous. Trimming removed 3 bases from V and 8 bases from J, with 10 bases in between. The CDR3 extends over 13 amino acids. Germline V lookup: CDR1 KGHDR, CDR2 SFDVKD. The CDR3 nucleotides read TGTGCCACCAGTGATCAAGACGAGGACACCATATATTTT. Protein: CATSDQDEDTIYF.

The V call is TRBV5-6, the J call TRBJ2-2; no definite D call. Germline lookup yields CDR1 SGHDT and CDR2 YYEEEE. Trimming took off 0 bases at V and 4 bases at J, with 10 bases between the two ends. CDR3 length: 15 amino acids. The CDR3 here is CASSLGPLPTGELFF. The CDR3 region has the DNA TGTGCCAGCAGCTTGGGGCCGCTGCCCACCGGGGAGCTGTTTTTT.

This clonotype has a count of ten or more. This chain joins TRBV2 and TRBJ1-2; D is unresolved. V was trimmed by 4 bases and J by 2 bases, leaving 8 bases between them. This CDR3 region has 13 residues. The germline V gene has CDR1 SNHLY and CDR2 FYNNEI. CDR3 loop: CASSGERNYGYTF. The DNA of the CDR3 is TGTGCCAGCAGTGGGGAGAGGAACTATGGCTACACCTTC.

This clonotype was recorded a few times. The chain joins TRBV4-1 to TRBJ2-5; D is unresolved. The germline V and J ends were trimmed by 4 bases and 5 bases, with 11 bases remaining between them. CDR3 length: 13 residues. The germline V gene encodes CDR1 MGHRA and CDR2 YSYEKL. CDR3 in amino acids: CASSPIGMETQYF. CDR3 in DNA: TGCGCCAGCAGCCCTATAGGGATGGAGACCCAGTACTTC.

This clonotype was recorded many times. The genes are TRBV20-1 and TRBJ2-7, with 9 positions matching TRBD2. This CDR3 comprises 15 residues. V trimming: 3 bases; J trimming: 6 bases; junction bases outside the gene matches: 12. CDR1 is DFQATT and CDR2 is SNEGSKA in the germline V gene (reference sequence). The DNA for the CDR3 is TGCAGTGCTAGGGGAGTAGCGGGAGAGAAGGGCGAGCAGTACTTC. Its translation: CSARGVAGEKGEQYF.

This clonotype was counted between two and nine times. The CDR3 loop is CASSPTQDTQYF. The CDR3 nucleotides read TGTGCCAGCAGCCCGACTCAAGATACGCAGTATTTT. The chain combines TRBV7-9 with TRBJ2-3; no definite D call. V was clipped by 5 bases and J by 5 bases, with 8 bases between them. This CDR3 region has 12 residues. Germline V lookup: CDR1 SEHNR, CDR2 FQNEAQ (reference sequence). The entire variable domain, with the rest obtained from reference TRBV7-9 and TRBJ2-3, is as follows: DTGVSQNPRHKITKRGQNVTFRCDPISEHNRLYWYRQTLGQGPEFLTYFQNEAQLEKSRLLSDRFSAERPKGSFSTLEIQRTEQGDSAMYLCASSPTQDTQYFGPGTRLTVL.